Presented here are 3 T cell receptor beta chains from one specimen sequenced in a study of spatial heterogeneity in lung cancer. Via MiXCR, TCRdb re-called the 5' RACE reads, giving one row per CDR3 protein. The sample contains 50,000 to 65,000 distinct CDR3 sequences, 8% to 9% of which appear only once. Time point reported: sample taken at primary tumor resection. Whole RNA from tumor, nontumor lung or frozen PBMC was sequenced unsorted. The sample was PBMCs, taken at surgery. Source of these receptors: a female donor with early-stage non-small cell lung cancer.

This clonotype was detected many times. V is TRBV20-1 and J is TRBJ2-1; D is uncertain. Trimming left V 5 bases short and J 0 bases short, with 8 bases between. Germline CDR1 reads DFQATT; CDR2 reads SNEGSKA (reference sequence). The CDR3 length is 13 residues. CDR3 bases: TGCAGTGCTTCCGTTCCCTCCTACAATGAGCAGTTCTTC. Translation gives CSASVPSYNEQFF.

This clonotype was observed a handful of times. This chain joins TRBV6-5 and TRBJ1-5, with no clear D. Germline V CDR1 and CDR2: MNHEY, SVGAGI. V was shortened by 6 bases and J by 3 bases, with 6 bases between the two germline ends. CDR3 length equals 12 residues. CDR3 DNA: TGTGCCAGCAGCCCCCTCAATCAGCCCCAGCATTTT. This encodes CASSPLNQPQHF.

This clonotype was observed many times. The rearrangement joins TRBV10-3 to TRBJ2-7; 10 bases match TRBD1. CDR1 ENHRY and CDR2 SYGVKD come from the germline V gene. The CDR3 sequence is 16 residues long. J lost 6 bases, V lost 2 bases, and 10 bases had no gene match. This chain's CDR3 is CAISETSSGTGVEQYF. CDR3 DNA: TGTGCCATCAGTGAGACCTCTTCCGGGACAGGGGTCGAGCAGTACTTC.